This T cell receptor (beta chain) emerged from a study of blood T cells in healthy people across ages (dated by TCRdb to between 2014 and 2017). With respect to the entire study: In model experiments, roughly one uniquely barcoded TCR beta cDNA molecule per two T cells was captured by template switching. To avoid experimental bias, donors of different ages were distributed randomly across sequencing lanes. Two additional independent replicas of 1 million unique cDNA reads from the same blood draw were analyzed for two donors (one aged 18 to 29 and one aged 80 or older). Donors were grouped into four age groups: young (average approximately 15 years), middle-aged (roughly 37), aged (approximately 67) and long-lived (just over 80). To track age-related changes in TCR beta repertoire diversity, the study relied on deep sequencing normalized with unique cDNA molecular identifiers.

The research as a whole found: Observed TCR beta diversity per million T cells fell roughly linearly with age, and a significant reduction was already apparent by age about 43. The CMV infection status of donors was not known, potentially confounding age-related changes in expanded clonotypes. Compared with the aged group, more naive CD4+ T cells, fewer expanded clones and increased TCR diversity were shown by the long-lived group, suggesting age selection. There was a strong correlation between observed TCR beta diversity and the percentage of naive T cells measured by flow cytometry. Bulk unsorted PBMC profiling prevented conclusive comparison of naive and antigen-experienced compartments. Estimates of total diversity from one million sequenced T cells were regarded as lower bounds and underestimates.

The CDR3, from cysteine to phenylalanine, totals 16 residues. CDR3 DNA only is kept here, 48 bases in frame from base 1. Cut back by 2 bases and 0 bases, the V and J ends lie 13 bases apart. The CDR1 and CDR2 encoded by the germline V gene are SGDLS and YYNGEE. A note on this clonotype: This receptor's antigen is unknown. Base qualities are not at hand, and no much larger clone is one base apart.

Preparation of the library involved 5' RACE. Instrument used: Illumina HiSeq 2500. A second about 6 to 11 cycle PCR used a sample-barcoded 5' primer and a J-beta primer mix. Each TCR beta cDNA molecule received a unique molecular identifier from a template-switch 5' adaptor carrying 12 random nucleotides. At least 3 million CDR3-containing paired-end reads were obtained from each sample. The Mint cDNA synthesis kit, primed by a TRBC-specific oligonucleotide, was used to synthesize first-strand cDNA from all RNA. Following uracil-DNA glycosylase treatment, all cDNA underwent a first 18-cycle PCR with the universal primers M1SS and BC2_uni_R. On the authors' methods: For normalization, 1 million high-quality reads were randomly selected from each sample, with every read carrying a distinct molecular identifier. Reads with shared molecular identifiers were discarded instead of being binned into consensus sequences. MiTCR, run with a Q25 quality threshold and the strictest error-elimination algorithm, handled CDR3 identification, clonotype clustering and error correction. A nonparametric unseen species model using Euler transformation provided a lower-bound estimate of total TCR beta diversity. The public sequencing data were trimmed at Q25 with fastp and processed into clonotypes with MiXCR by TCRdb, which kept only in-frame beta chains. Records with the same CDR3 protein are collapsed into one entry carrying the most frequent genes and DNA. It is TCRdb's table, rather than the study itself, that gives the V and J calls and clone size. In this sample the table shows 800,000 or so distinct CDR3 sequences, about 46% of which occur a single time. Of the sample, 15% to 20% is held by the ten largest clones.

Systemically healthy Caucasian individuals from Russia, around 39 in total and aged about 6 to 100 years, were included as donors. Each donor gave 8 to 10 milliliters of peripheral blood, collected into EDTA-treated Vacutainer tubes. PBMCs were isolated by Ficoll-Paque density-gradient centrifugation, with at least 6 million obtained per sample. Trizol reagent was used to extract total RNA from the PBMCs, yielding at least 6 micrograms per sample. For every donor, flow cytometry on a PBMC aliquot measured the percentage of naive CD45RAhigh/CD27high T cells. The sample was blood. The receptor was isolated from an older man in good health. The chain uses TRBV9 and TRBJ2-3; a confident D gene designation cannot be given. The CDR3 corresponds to CASSVRGSFSTDTQYF. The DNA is TGTGCCAGCAGCGTCCGTGGCAGTTTCAGCACAGATACGCAGTATTTT.